The source of this T cell receptor beta chain is a study of tissue T cells after allogeneic stem cell transplantation. Study outcomes and limitations: Blood and spleen captured only part of the tissue TCR repertoire.

This clone was counted only a few times. Its antigen is not identified. Mouse germline and gene names are used. Read coverage stops 1 residue before the CDR3 terminus; the germline J gene supplies the remainder. The V end lost 6 bases, the J end lost 4 bases, and 8 bases lay between the germline ends. Germline CDR1 reads FNHDT; CDR2 reads SITEND (reference sequence). The CDR3 extends over 11 amino acids. Sequencing was performed with immunoSEQ multiplex PCR; in TCRdb, only in-frame clones are kept and a portion is missing. Here the sample spans some 48,000 clones, approximately 73% being singletons. The receptor comes from a pool of C57BL/6 mice in good health. The specimen sequenced was sorted cells pooled from one or two spleens. The chain carries TRBV19 and TRBJ2-7; TRBD2 might be the D (6 bases). CDR3 bases read: TGTGCCAGCAAGACTGGTTATGAACAGTAC. Its translation is CASKTGYEQY. In full, the CDR3 is CASKTGYEQYF.